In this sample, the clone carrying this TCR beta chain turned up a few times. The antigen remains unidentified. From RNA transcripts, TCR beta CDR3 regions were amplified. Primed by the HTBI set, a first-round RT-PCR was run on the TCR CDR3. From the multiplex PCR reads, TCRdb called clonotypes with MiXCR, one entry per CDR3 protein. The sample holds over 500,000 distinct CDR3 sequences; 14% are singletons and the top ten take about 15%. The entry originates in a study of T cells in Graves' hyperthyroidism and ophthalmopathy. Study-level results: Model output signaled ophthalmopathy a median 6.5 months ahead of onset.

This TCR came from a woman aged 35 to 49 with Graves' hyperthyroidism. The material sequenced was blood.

As DNA, the CDR3 is TGCGCCAGCAGCTGGGGACAGGGGGCTTTCACAGATACGCAGTATTTT. This codes for CASSWGQGAFTDTQYF. The chain links TRBV5-1 to TRBJ2-3; 12 bases align to TRBD1. The CDR3 loop spans 16 amino acids. CDR1 and CDR2 from the germline V gene are SGHRS and YFSETQ. V shed 3 bases and J 2 bases; nucleotides not matched to a gene: 4.